What follows are 17 T cell receptor beta chains derived from one specimen sequenced in a study of blood T cell repertoires in COVID-19. Data came from immunoSEQ multiplex PCR; TCRdb stores just in-frame clones and leaves some out. This table holds about 200,000 clones, around 86% found once. Material for sequencing was peripheral blood. These receptors originate from a man aged 50 or older with acute or convalescent COVID-19.

The rearrangement uses TRBV7-9 and TRBJ1-3, with TRBD1 as a possible D gene (6 bases). The germline CDR1 and CDR2 sequences are SEHNR and FQNEAQ (reference sequence). The CDR3 loop spans 15 amino acids. Trimming pared 5 bases from V and 0 bases from J, leaving 11 bases between. The CDR3, as DNA: TGTGCCAGCAGCCCCCGGGACACCTCTGGAAACACCATATATTTT. Translation: CASSPRDTSGNTIYF.

The chain is built from TRBV5-6 and TRBJ2-1, with D tentatively TRBD1 (5 bases). Germline V CDR1 and CDR2: SGHDT, YYEEEE. V lost 1 base, J lost 4 bases, and 15 bases lay in between. The CDR3 length is 16 residues. CDR3 DNA sequence: TGTGCCAGCAGCTTGCGTAGGGGTGGGCTGTACAATGAGCAGTTCTTC. Amino acid sequence: CASSLRRGGLYNEQFF. The full variable domain, with the rest looked up from reference TRBV5-6 and TRBJ2-1, is DAGVTQSPTHLIKTRGQQVTLRCSPKSGHDTVSWYQQALGQGPQFIFQYYEEEERQRGNFPDRFSGHQFPNYSSELNVNALLLGDSALYLCASSLRRGGLYNEQFFGPGTRLTVL.

This clone was counted between two and nine times. The chain joins TRBV20-1 to TRBJ1-4; 7 positions agree with TRBD1. The CDR3 sequence is 16 residues long. Germline V gives CDR1 DFQATT, CDR2 SNEGSKA (reference sequence). V was pared by 3 bases and J by 3 bases, with 10 bases of the junction left unmatched. CDR3 in amino acids: CSASPATGLANEKLFF. Written as DNA, the CDR3 is TGCAGTGCTAGTCCCGCGACAGGGCTAGCTAATGAAAAACTGTTTTTT.

This sequence joins TRBV27 and TRBJ2-6, with D possibly matching TRBD1 (6 bases). The length of the CDR3 is 17 residues. Trimming removed 2 bases at V and 2 bases at J, with 13 bases between. The germline V gene has CDR1 MNHEY and CDR2 SMNVEV (reference sequence). CDR3 in amino acids: CASSLAPWTAGANVLTF. The CDR3 DNA sequence: TGTGCCAGCAGTTTAGCCCCATGGACAGCTGGGGCCAACGTCCTGACTTTC.

This clone was seen just once. J is TRBJ1-2 and V is TRBV18; the D gene is possibly TRBD1 (6 bases). CDR1 is KGHSH and CDR2 is LQKENI in the germline V gene. Trimming left V 3 bases short and J 3 bases short, with 8 bases between. This CDR3 has 13 residues. The CDR3 sequence: CASSPGTYYGYTF. The CDR3 region has the DNA TGTGCCAGCTCACCGGGGACATACTATGGCTACACCTTC.

V and J are TRBV27 and TRBJ1-1; a possible D gene is TRBD1 (6 bases). Trimming removed 6 bases from V and 1 base from J, with 9 bases in between. This CDR3 has 13 residues. From germline, CDR1 is MNHEY and CDR2 SMNVEV (reference sequence). The CDR3 protein is CASSQGWNTEAFF. DNA for the CDR3: TGTGCCAGCAGCCAGGGGTGGAACACTGAAGCTTTCTTT.

As concerns this clone: This sample also contains other DNA sequences that code for the same CDR3. The chain carries TRBV5-8 and TRBJ1-1, with D possibly being TRBD1 (5 bases). The V gene's germline CDR1 is SGHTS and CDR2 YDEGEE. The CDR3 is made up of 14 amino acids. V was cut by 0 bases and J by 0 bases, with 6 bases left in between. This CDR3 reads CASSLGGLNTEAFF. The CDR3 DNA sequence: TGTGCCAGCAGCTTGGGGGGCTTGAACACTGAAGCTTTCTTT.

The chain combines TRBV10-3 with TRBJ2-7, with TRBD1 matching over 10 bases. Germline trimming cut 2 bases from V and 4 bases from J; bases unmatched to any gene: 2. From germline, CDR1 is ENHRY and CDR2 SYGVKD. The CDR3 spans 14 residues. In nucleotides, the CDR3 is TGTGCCATCAGTGAGCCGGACAGGGGGTACGAGCAGTACTTC. Translation: CAISEPDRGYEQYF.

This chain connects TRBV6-5 to TRBJ2-1; tentatively, D is TRBD2 (7 bases). The CDR3 covers 15 residues. V was cut by 7 bases and J by 6 bases, with 19 bases left in between. The germline CDR1 and CDR2 sequences are MNHEY and SVGAGI. The CDR3 DNA follows: TGTGCCAGCACTCACAGGGAGGGGCTAGGCAATGAGCAGTTCTTC. Translating gives CASTHREGLGNEQFF.

This chain connects TRBV27 to TRBJ1-2; 7 bases agree with TRBD1. CDR1 and CDR2 (germline): MNHEY, SMNVEV (reference sequence). V trimming: 6 bases; J trimming: 1 base; junction bases outside the gene matches: 8. The CDR3 is 15 residues long. CDR3 residues: CASRTGSSGNYGYTF. Written as DNA, the CDR3 is TGTGCCAGCAGGACAGGGTCCTCCGGTAACTATGGCTACACCTTC.

The J gene is TRBJ1-6, the V gene TRBV11-2, with D tentatively TRBD1 (6 bases). V lost 3 bases, J lost 8 bases, and 11 bases lay in between. The CDR3 consists of 14 residues. Germline CDR1 reads SGHAT; CDR2 reads FQNNGV. Here the CDR3 DNA reads TGTGCCAGCAGCTTCACCGGACAGTATTCACCCCTCCACTTT. Protein sequence: CASSFTGQYSPLHF.

The chain couples TRBV6-1 to TRBJ1-4; 10 bases match TRBD1. The CDR3 sequence is 14 residues long. Trimming at V came to 3 bases and at J to 11 bases, leaving 6 bases not matched to a gene. CDR1 is MNHNS and CDR2 is SASEGT in the germline V gene. The CDR3 coding sequence is TGTGCCAGCAGTGAGCTGGGACAGGGGTTGAAACTGTTTTTT. It encodes CASSELGQGLKLFF.

The chain has TRBV18 and TRBJ2-1; 8 nucleotides agree with TRBD2. In germline, CDR1 is KGHSH, CDR2 LQKENI. The CDR3 sequence is 17 residues long. Trimming cost V 1 base and J 3 bases; bases outside gene matches: 8. CDR3 residues: CASSPLEAGVYYNEQFF. CDR3 nucleotides: TGTGCCAGCTCACCACTGGAAGCGGGGGTTTACTACAATGAGCAGTTCTTC.

The rearrangement uses TRBV18 and TRBJ2-1; TRBD1 is a possible D gene (6 bases). Per the germline V gene, CDR1 is KGHSH and CDR2 is LQKENI. V dropped 2 bases and J dropped 7 bases, with 15 bases sitting between them. CDR3 size: 15 residues. The CDR3 nucleotides are TGTGCCAGCTCACCAGGGAAAACCGGACAGAATGAGCAGTTCTTC. Translation gives CASSPGKTGQNEQFF.

The chain employs TRBV2 and TRBJ2-1; maybe TRBD2 (7 bases). Germline V gene sequence: CDR1 SNHLY, CDR2 FYNNEI. The V end was cut by 7 bases, the J end by 6 bases, with 22 bases between. This CDR3 contains 16 residues. The CDR3 loop is CASTPRGGGQLNEQFF. The CDR3 DNA is TGTGCCAGCACCCCGCGAGGGGGGGGGCAACTCAATGAGCAGTTCTTC.

V and J are TRBV7-3 and TRBJ2-3, with D perhaps matching TRBD2 (5 bases). Per the germline V gene, CDR1 is SGHTA and CDR2 is FQGTGA. This CDR3 is 15 amino acids long. V was trimmed by 1 base and J by 2 bases, leaving 10 bases between them. This CDR3 is CASSLNPGNTDTQYF. CDR3 DNA: TGTGCCAGCAGCTTAAATCCGGGGAACACAGATACGCAGTATTTT.

This sequence joins TRBV19 and TRBJ1-1, with D perhaps TRBD1 (6 bases). Between the trimmed V and J ends, which lost 7 bases and 3 bases, there was a span of 15 bases. CDR1 and CDR2 (germline): LNHDA, SQIVND (reference sequence). The CDR3 is 14 amino acids. This CDR3 reads CASMGRGADTEAFF. In DNA, the CDR3 is TGTGCCAGTATGGGCCGGGGGGCGGACACTGAAGCTTTCTTT.